The present T cell receptor beta chain was sequenced within a study of T cell changes during pregnancy in multiple sclerosis. Germline assignment: CDR1 SQVTM and CDR2 ANQGSEA. Trimming removed 6 bases from V and 8 bases from J; junction bases left unmatched: 7. This CDR3 spans 13 amino acids. This clone was seen only a few times. The method was immunoSEQ multiplex PCR; TCRdb's version includes in-frame clones alone and lacks a portion of them. The data show 75,000 to 100,000 clones, about 91% seen once. The chain uses TRBV29-1 and TRBJ1-4; 9 bases map to TRBD1. This receptor was taken from a female donor in good health, enrolled as a control in a pregnancy study. The sequencing here drew on peripheral blood, taken after pregnancy. DNA of the CDR3: TGCAGCGTCGAGGGACAGGGTGAAGAAAAACTGTTTTTT. Protein: CSVEGQGEEKLFF.